The rows below give T cell receptor beta chains drawn from one sample of a study of T cells in Graves' hyperthyroidism and ophthalmopathy. TCRdb redid the calling of the multiplex PCR reads with MiXCR, one entry per CDR3 protein. The sample comprises approximately 700,000 distinct CDR3 sequences, roughly 46% of which are singletons, and less than 9.5% rests with the top ten. Sequenced material: peripheral blood or thyroid tissue (not recorded which). These receptors came from an adult man with Graves' disease, either hyperthyroidism or ophthalmopathy (not recorded which). Both conserved end residues are part of each CDR3. A D gene is named only where the DNA matches it firmly. The size of a clone is reported for some rows only, either as once, few or many, or as a class for expanded clones.

clone_size j_call v_call d_call cdr3_aa cdr3_nt
few TRBJ2-2 TRBV7-2 - CASSLRDRELFF TGTGCCAGCAGCTTACGGGACAGGGAGCTGTTTTTT
- TRBJ1-3 TRBV11-1 TRBD1 CASSMIQGNGNTIYF TGTGCCAGCAGCATGATACAGGGGAATGGAAACACCATATATTTT
- TRBJ2-7 TRBV12-3/TRBV12-4 - CASSLEKGWDEQYF TGTGCCAGCAGTTTAGAGAAGGGTTGGGACGAGCAGTACTTC
- TRBJ2-2 TRBV7-9 TRBD1 CASRPTGGGGELFF TGTGCCAGCAGACCGACAGGGGGCGGCGGGGAGCTGTTTTTT
few TRBJ2-5 TRBV12-3/TRBV12-4 TRBD1 CASSLRWTGVGETQYF TGTGCCAGCAGTCTCCGCTGGACAGGGGTAGGCGAGACCCAGTACTTC
- TRBJ1-2 TRBV2 - CASRETPESGYTF TGTGCCAGCAGGGAGACACCCGAATCCGGCTACACCTTC
few TRBJ1-1 TRBV12-5 - CASGLVPTEAFF TGTGCTAGTGGTTTGGTACCCACTGAAGCTTTCTTT
- TRBJ2-5 TRBV7-4 - CASSFEGGTQYF TGTGCCAGCAGCTTTGAGGGAGGGACCCAGTACTTC
- TRBJ1-6 TRBV12-3/TRBV12-4 - CASSVTGHNSPLHF TGTGCCAGCAGTGTAACAGGGCATAATTCACCCCTCCACTTT
- TRBJ2-5 TRBV9 TRBD1 CASSVEGQGIQETQYF TGTGCCAGCAGCGTGGAGGGACAGGGAATACAAGAGACCCAGTACTTC
- TRBJ1-6 TRBV10-3 - CAISARPPSPLHF TGTGCCATCAGTGCCCGTCCCCCTTCACCCCTCCACTTT
few TRBJ2-7 TRBV7-9 TRBD1 CASSSKDRGHEQYF TGTGCCAGCAGCTCCAAGGACAGGGGCCACGAGCAGTACTTC
- TRBJ2-2 TRBV2 - CASSEFLLGNTGELFF TGTGCCAGCAGTGAATTTCTGCTAGGGAACACCGGGGAGCTGTTTTTT
- TRBJ1-4 TRBV25-1 TRBD1 CAWCSGTDEKLFF TGTGCCTGGTGTTCAGGGACAGACGAAAAACTGTTTTTT
many TRBJ1-2 TRBV24-1 - CATSAPGGGYTF TGTGCCACCAGTGCTCCCGGGGGTGGCTACACCTTC
once TRBJ1-4 TRBV5-4 - CASSGGWATNEKLFF TGTGCCAGCAGCGGCGGGTGGGCTACTAATGAAAAACTGTTTTTT
many TRBJ1-4 TRBV25-1 - CASSESGDEKLFF TGTGCCAGCAGTGAATCAGGGGATGAAAAACTGTTTTTT
- TRBJ1-2 TRBV7-6 TRBD1 CASSLGGGQGNGYTF TGTGCCAGCAGCTTAGGAGGGGGACAGGGGAATGGCTACACCTTC
few TRBJ2-5 TRBV7-8 - CASSPTVPTRPQETQYF TGTGCCAGCAGTCCCACGGTCCCGACCCGACCTCAAGAGACCCAGTACTTC
many TRBJ1-2 TRBV24-1 - CATSDRRAGVTYGYTF TGTGCCACCAGTGATCGGAGGGCCGGGGTTACCTATGGCTACACCTTC
- TRBJ2-7 TRBV7-2 - CASSLLLNGYEQYF TGTGCCAGCAGCTTGCTTCTAAACGGCTACGAGCAGTACTTC
few TRBJ2-7 TRBV12-3/TRBV12-4 - CASSEMHAGPYEQYF TGTGCCAGCAGTGAAATGCATGCGGGTCCCTACGAGCAGTACTTC
- TRBJ1-5 TRBV7-9 - CASSQDPGISNQPQHF TGTGCCAGCAGCCAAGATCCAGGGATTAGCAATCAGCCCCAGCATTTT
- TRBJ1-4 TRBV7-6 TRBD1 CASTTLAGQANEKLFF TGTGCCAGCACCACACTAGCGGGACAGGCAAATGAAAAACTGTTTTTT